This T cell receptor beta chain was identified in a study of CD8+ T cells in alopecia areata. For the study at large: Tofacitinib therapy lasting 6 to 18 months was followed by 6 months off drug.

As the sequencing template, cDNA was produced by extracting RNA and reverse transcribing it. Sequencing used immunoSEQ multiplex PCR; TCRdb keeps in-frame clones, though not all of them. The sample holds about 110,000 clones; around 53% are singletons and the top ten take 10% to 15%. Only a few counts were recorded for this clone. The antigen is unknown. Treatment indicated: oral pan-JAK inhibitor, 5-10 mg twice daily. Study-wide results and caveats: Normal skin contains resident alphabeta T cells, and these are also sequenced in scalp samples. Treatment with tofacitinib significantly lowered scalp clonality and reduced expanded CD8+ clones among the top 100.

V lost 1 base to trimming and J lost 0 bases, with 7 bases between them. CDR3 length: 14 residues. Per the germline V gene, CDR1 is SQVTM and CDR2 is ANQGSEA. This sequence was found in a human donor with alopecia areata. Sequenced material: CD8+ T cells sorted from blood, taken at week 24, from a patient treated with tofacitinib. This rearrangement joins TRBV29-1 to TRBJ1-3, with D possibly TRBD1 on 5 matching bases. Written as DNA, the CDR3 is TGCAGCGTTGAAGGCAGGGACTCTGGAAACACCATATATTTT. Residues: CSVEGRDSGNTIYF. The full variable domain, with the rest looked up from reference TRBV29-1 and TRBJ1-3, is SAVISQKPSRDICQRGTSLTIQCQVDSQVTMMFWYRQQPGQSLTLIATANQGSEATYESGFVIDKFPISRPNLTFSTLTVSNMSPEDSSIYLCSVEGRDSGNTIYFGEGSWLTVV.